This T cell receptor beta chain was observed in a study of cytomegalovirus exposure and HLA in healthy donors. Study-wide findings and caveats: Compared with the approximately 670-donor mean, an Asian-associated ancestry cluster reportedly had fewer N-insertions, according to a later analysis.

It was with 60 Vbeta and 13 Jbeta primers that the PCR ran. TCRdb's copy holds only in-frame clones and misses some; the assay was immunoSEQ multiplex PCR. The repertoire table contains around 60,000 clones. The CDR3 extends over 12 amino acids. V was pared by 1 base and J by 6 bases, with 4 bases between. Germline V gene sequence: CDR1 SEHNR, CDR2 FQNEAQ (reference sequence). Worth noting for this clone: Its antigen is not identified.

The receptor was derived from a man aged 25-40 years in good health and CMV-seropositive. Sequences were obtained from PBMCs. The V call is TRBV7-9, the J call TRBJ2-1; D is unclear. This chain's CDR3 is CASSLVRNEQFF. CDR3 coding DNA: TGTGCCAGCAGCTTAGTTCGCAATGAGCAGTTCTTC. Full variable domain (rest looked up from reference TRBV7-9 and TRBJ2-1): DTGVSQNPRHKITKRGQNVTFRCDPISEHNRLYWYRQTLGQGPEFLTYFQNEAQLEKSRLLSDRFSAERPKGSFSTLEIQRTEQGDSAMYLCASSLVRNEQFFGPGTRLTVL.